This T cell receptor beta chain was identified in a study of T cells in tuberculosis. On the study more broadly: T cells were selected with CD1B tetramers loaded with glucose monomycolate.

Assay: immunoSEQ multiplex PCR; the TCRdb copy retains only in-frame clones and omits some. Of tens of thousands of clones listed, about 91% are singletons. Time point here: new active TB diagnosis, blood taken before or within 7 days of starting treatment. Active tuberculosis patients were new diagnoses, HIV-seronegative, South African, and aged 18 years or older. This CDR3 region has 16 residues. Germline values: CDR1 SGHRS, CDR2 YFSETQ. V was clipped by 2 bases and J by 4 bases, with 18 bases between them. The V and J genes are TRBV5-1 and TRBJ1-1; possibly TRBD1 for D (6 bases). This TCR came from an adult with tuberculosis. The specimen comprised PBMCs, sampled at tuberculosis diagnosis. The CDR3 reads CASSLYRVPGGTEAFF. DNA of the CDR3: TGCGCCAGCAGCTTATACAGGGTTCCGGGAGGCACTGAAGCTTTCTTT.